This is a list of T cell receptor beta chains from one sample in a study of CD8 T cells in Susac syndrome. MiXCR, run by TCRdb on the immunoSEQ multiplex PCR reads, gives a single entry per CDR3 protein. The table lists some 300,000 distinct CDR3 sequences, 89% of them singletons. The sequenced sample was CD8+ T cells from PBMCs. The receptors shown here come from a human donor with multiple sclerosis. Both conserved end residues are part of each CDR3.

V	J	CDR3
TRBV5-6	TRBJ2-3	CASSNGGGGTDTQYF
TRBV9	TRBJ2-1	CASSSRGGVAYNEQFF
TRBV28	TRBJ2-7	CASSLMLGSYEQYF
TRBV12-3/TRBV12-4	TRBJ2-7	CASSLGQSSYEQYF
TRBV20-1	TRBJ1-1	CSARVPLNTEAFF
TRBV18	TRBJ2-7	CASSPGSGTIYEQYF
TRBV5-1	TRBJ2-2	CASSLASGVYTGELFF
TRBV27	TRBJ2-3	CASSLRQSTDTQYF
TRBV5-6	TRBJ2-7	CASSLGPGTISYEQYF
TRBV2	TRBJ2-1	CASSVPAGHEQFF
TRBV3-1	TRBJ2-1	CASSLAGGRYNEQFF
TRBV28	TRBJ2-3	CASSISLAGGRTDTQYF
TRBV30	TRBJ2-3	CAWSVTRHLKDTQYF